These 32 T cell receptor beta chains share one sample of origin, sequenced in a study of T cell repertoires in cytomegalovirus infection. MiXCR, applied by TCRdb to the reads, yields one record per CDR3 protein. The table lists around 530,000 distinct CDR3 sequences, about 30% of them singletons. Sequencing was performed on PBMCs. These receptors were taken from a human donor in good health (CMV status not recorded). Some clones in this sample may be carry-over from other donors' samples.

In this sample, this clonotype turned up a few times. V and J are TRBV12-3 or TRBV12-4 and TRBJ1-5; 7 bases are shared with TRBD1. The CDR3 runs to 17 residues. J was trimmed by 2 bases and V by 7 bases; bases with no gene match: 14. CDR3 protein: CASTREQGSQGNQPQHF. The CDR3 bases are TGTGCCAGCACCCGGGAACAGGGGTCTCAGGGCAATCAGCCCCAGCATTTT.

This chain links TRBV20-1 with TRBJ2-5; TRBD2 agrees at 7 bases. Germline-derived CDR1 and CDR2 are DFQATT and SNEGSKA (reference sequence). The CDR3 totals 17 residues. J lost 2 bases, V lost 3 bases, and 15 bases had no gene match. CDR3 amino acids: CSASRGHFGLGQETQYF. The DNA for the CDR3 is TGCAGTGCTAGTAGGGGTCACTTTGGACTAGGTCAAGAGACCCAGTACTTC.

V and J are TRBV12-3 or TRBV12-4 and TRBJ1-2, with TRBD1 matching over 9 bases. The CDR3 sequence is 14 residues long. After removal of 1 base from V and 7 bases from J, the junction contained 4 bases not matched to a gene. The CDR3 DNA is TGTGCCAGCAGTTTAGGGACAGGGGCGGTTGGCTACACCTTC. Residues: CASSLGTGAVGYTF.

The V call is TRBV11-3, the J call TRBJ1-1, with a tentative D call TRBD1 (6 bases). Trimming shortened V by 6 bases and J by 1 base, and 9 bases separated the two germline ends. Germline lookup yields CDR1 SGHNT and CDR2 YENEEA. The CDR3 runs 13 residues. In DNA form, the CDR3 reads TGTGCCAGCAGAGAAGGGGGGAACACTGAAGCTTTCTTT. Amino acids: CASREGGNTEAFF.

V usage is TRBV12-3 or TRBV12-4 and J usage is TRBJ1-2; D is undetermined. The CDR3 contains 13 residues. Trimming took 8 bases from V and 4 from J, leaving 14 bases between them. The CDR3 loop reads CASATTHSYGYTF. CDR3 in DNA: TGTGCCAGCGCCACGACTCATAGCTATGGCTACACCTTC.

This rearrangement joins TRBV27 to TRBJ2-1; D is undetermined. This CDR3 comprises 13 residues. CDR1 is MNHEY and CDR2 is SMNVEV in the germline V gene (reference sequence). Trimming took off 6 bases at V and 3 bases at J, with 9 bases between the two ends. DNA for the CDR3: TGTGCCAGCAGCGTTGGTAACTACAATGAGCAGTTCTTC. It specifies CASSVGNYNEQFF.

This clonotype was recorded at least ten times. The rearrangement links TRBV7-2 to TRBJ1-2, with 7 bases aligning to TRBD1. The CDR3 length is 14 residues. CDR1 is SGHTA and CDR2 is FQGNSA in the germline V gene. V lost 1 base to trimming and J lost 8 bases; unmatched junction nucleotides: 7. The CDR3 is CASSLVDRVGGYTF. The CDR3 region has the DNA TGTGCCAGCAGCTTAGTTGACAGGGTAGGCGGCTACACCTTC.

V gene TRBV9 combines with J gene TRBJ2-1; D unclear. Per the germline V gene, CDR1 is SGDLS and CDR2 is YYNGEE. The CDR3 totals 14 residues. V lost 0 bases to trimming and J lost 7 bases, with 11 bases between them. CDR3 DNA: TGTGCCAGCAGCGTAGGGGGAATCGAGAATGAGCAGTTCTTC. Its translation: CASSVGGIENEQFF.

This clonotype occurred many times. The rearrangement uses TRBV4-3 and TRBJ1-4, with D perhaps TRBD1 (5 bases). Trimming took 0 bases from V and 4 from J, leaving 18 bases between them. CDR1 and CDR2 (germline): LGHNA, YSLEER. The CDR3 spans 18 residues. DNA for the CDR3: TGCGCCAGCAGCCAAGACTGGGCAGGGAGGAGCGTTAATGAAAAACTGTTTTTT. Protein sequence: CASSQDWAGRSVNEKLFF.

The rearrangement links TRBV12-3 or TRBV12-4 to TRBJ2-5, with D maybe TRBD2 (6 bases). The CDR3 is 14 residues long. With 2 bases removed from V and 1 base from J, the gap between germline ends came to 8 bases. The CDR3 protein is CASSLWGVQETQYF. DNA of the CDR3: TGTGCCAGCAGTTTATGGGGGGTCCAAGAGACCCAGTACTTC.

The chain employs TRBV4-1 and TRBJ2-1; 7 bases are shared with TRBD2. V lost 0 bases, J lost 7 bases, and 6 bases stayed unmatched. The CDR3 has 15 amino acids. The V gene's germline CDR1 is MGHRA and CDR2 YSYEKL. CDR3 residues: CASSQEPRGGNEQFF. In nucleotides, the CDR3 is TGCGCCAGCAGCCAAGAGCCGAGGGGAGGGAATGAGCAGTTCTTC.

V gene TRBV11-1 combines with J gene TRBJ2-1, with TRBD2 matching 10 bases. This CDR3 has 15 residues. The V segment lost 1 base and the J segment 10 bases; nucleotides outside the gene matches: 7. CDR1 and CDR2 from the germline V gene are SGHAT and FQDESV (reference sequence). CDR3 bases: TGTGCCAGCAGCTTAGGAGCGGGAGGGCCATGGGAGCAGTTCTTC. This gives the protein CASSLGAGGPWEQFF.

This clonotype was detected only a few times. CDR3 bases: TGTGCCAGCAGTTTCCAGCGGGAGTTCTACGAGCAGTACTTC. It yields the protein CASSFQREFYEQYF. V gene TRBV12-3 or TRBV12-4 combines with J gene TRBJ2-7, with 8 bases aligning to TRBD2. The CDR3 consists of 14 residues. Germline trimming cut 3 bases from V and 3 bases from J; bases unmatched to any gene: 4.

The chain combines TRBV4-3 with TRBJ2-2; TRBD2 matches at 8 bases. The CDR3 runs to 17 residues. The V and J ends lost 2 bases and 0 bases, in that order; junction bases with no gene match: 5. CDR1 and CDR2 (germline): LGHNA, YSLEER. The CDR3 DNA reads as TGCGCCAGCAGCCAACATCCGGGACTAGCGAACACCGGGGAGCTGTTTTTT. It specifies CASSQHPGLANTGELFF.

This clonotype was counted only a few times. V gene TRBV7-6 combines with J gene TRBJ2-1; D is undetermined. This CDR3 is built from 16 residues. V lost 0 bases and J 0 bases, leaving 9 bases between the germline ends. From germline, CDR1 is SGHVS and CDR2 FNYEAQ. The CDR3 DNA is TGTGCCAGCAGCTTAGCGGGCTATAGCTCCTACAATGAGCAGTTCTTC. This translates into CASSLAGYSSYNEQFF.

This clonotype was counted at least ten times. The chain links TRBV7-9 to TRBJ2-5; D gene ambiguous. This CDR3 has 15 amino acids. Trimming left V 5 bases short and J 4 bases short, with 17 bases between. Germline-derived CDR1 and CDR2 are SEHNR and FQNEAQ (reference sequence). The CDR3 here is CASSPNSPVGETQYF. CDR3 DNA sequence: TGTGCCAGCAGCCCGAATTCTCCGGTCGGAGAGACCCAGTACTTC.

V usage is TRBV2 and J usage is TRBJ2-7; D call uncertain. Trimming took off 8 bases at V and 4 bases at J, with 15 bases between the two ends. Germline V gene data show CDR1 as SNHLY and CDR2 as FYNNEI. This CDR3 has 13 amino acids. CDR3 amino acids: CASRPGAPYEQYF. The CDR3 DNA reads TGTGCCAGCCGACCAGGTGCTCCTTACGAGCAGTACTTC.

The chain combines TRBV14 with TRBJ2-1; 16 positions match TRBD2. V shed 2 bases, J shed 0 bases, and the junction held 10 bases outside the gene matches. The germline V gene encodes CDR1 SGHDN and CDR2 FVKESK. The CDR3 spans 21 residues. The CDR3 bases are TGTGCCAGCAGCCAATACTCGGGACTAGCGGGAGGGCCCCTCTCCTACAATGAGCAGTTCTTC. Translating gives CASSQYSGLAGGPLSYNEQFF.

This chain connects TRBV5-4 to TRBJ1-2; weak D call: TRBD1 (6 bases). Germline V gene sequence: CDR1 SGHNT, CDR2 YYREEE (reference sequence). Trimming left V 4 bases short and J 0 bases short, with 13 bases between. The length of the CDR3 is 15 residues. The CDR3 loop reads CASSAQQGSNYGYTF. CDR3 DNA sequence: TGTGCCAGCAGCGCACAACAGGGATCTAACTATGGCTACACCTTC.

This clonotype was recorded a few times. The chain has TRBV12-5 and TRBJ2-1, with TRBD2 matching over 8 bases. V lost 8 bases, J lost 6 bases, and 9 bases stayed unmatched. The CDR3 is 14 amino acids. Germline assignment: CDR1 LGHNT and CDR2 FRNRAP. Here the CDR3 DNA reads TGTGCTAGTTCTGGAAGCGGGGGACTCAATGAGCAGTTCTTC. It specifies CASSGSGGLNEQFF.

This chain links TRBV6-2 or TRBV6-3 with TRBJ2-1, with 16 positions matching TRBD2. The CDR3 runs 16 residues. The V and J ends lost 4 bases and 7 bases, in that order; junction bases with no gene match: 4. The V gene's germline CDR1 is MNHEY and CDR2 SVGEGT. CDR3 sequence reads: CASSLSGLAGGNEQFF. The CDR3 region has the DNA TGTGCCAGCAGTTTGTCGGGACTAGCGGGAGGGAATGAGCAGTTCTTC.

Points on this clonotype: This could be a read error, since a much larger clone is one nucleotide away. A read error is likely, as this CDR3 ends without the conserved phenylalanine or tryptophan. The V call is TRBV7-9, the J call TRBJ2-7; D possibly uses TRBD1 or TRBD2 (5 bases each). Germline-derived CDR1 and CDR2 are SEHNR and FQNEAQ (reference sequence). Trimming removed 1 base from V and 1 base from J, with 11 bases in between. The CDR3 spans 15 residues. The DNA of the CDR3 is TGTGCCAGCAGCTTAGAGGGAGACAGTTCCTACGAGCAGTACTCC. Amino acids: CASSLEGDSSYEQYS.

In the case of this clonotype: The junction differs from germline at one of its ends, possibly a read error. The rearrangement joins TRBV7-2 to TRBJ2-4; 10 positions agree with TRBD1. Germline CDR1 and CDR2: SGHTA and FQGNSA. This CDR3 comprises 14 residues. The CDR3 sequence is CAGSFRDRGSIQYF. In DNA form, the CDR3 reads TGTGCCGGCAGCTTCAGGGACAGGGGATCAATTCAGTACTTC.

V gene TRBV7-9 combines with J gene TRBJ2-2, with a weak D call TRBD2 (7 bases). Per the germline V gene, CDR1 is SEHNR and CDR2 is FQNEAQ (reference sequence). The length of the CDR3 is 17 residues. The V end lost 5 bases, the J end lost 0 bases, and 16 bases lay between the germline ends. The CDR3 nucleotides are TGTGCCAGCAGCCACCAGTCGGGGGGCGCGAACACCGGGGAGCTGTTTTTT. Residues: CASSHQSGGANTGELFF.

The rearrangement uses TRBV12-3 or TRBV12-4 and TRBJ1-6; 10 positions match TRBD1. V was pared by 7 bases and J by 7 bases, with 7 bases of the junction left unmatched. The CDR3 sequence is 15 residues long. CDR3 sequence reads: CASNWTGGKNSPLHF. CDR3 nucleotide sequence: TGTGCCAGCAATTGGACAGGGGGAAAGAATTCACCCCTCCACTTT.

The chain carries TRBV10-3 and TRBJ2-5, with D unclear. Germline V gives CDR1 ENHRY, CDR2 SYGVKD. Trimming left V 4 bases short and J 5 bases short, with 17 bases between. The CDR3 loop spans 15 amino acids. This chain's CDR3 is CAISGGPPLGETQYF. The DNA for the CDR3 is TGTGCCATCAGTGGTGGGCCTCCCTTAGGGGAGACCCAGTACTTC.

CDR3 loop: CASSPRTENQPQHF. For the CDR3, the DNA is TGTGCCAGCAGCCCCCGGACAGAGAATCAGCCCCAGCATTTT. The rearrangement joins TRBV7-8 to TRBJ1-5, with D tentatively TRBD1 (6 bases). The V gene's germline CDR1 is SGHVS and CDR2 FQNEAQ. V was shortened by 5 bases and J by 4 bases, with 12 bases between the two germline ends. The CDR3 is 14 amino acids.

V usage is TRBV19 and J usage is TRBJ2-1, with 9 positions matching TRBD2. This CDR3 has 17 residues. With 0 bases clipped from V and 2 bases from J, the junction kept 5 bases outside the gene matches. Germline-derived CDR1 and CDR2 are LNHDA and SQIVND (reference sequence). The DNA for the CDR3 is TGTGCCAGTAGTATAGATCGAGGACTAGCGACCTACAATGAGCAGTTCTTC. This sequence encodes CASSIDRGLATYNEQFF.

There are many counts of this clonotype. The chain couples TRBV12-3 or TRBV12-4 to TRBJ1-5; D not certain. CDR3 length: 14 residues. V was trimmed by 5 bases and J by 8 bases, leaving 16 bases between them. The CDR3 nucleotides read TGTGCCAGCAGTCCGAGTACGATCACCGAGCCCCAGCATTTT. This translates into CASSPSTITEPQHF.

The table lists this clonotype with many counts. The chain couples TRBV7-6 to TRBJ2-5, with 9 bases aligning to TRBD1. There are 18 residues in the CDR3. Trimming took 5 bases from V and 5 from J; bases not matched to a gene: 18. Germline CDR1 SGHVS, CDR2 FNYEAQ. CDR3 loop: CASSPRPQQGAIWETQYF. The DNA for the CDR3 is TGTGCCAGCAGCCCCAGACCCCAACAGGGGGCGATTTGGGAGACCCAGTACTTC.

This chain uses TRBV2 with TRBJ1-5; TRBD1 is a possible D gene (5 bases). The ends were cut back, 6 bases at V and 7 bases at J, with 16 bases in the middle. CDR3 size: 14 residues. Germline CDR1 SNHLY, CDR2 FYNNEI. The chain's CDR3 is CASRLTALGQPQHF. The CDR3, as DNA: TGTGCCAGCAGACTGACAGCCCTGGGGCAGCCCCAGCATTTT.

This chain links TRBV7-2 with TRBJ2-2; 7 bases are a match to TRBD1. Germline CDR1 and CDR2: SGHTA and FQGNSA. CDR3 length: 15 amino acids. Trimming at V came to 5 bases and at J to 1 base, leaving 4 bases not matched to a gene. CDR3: CASSVDRENTGELFF. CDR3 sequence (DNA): TGTGCCAGCAGCGTCGACAGGGAGAACACCGGGGAGCTGTTTTTT. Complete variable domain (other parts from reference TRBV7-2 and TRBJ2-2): GAGVSQSPSNKVTEKGKDVELRCDPISGHTALYWYRQSLGQGLEFLIYFQGNSAPDKSGLPSDRFSAERTGGSVSTLTIQRTQQEDSAVYLCASSVDRENTGELFFGEGSRLTVL.